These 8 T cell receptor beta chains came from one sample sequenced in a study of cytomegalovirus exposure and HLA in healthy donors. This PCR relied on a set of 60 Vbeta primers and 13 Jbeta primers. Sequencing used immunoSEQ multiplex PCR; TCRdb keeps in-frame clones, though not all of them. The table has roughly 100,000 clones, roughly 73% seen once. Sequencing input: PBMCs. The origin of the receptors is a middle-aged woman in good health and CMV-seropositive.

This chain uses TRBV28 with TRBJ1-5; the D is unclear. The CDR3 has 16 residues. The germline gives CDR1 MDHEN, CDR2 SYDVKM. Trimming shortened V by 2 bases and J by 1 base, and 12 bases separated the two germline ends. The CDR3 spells CASSLRGSRSNQPQHF. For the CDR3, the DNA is TGTGCCAGCAGTTTAAGAGGGAGTAGGAGCAATCAGCCCCAGCATTTT.

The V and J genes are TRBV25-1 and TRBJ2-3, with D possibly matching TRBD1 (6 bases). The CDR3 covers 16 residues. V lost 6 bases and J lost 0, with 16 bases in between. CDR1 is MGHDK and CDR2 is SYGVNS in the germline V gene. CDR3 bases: TGTGCCAGCAGCCCCAACAGGGCCATTAGCACAGATACGCAGTATTTT. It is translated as CASSPNRAISTDTQYF.

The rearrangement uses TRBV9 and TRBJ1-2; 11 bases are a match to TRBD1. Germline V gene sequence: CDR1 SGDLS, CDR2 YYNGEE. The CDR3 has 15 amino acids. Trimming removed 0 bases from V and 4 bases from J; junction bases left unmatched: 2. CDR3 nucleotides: TGTGCCAGCAGCGTAGGGGGGACAGGGGGCTATGGCTACACCTTC. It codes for CASSVGGTGGYGYTF.

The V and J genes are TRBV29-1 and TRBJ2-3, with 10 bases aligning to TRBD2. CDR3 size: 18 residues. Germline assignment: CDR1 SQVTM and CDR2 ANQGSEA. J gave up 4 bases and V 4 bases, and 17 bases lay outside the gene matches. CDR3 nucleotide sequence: TGCAGCGTTGGGTTAGCGGGGGGCCTACTAGTCCCTTCAGATACGCAGTATTTT. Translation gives CSVGLAGGLLVPSDTQYF.

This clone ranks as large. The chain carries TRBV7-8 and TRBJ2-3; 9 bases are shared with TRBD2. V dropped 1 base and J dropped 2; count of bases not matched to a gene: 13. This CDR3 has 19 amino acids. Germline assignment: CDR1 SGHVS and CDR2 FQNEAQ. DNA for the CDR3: TGTGCCAGCAGCTTAGTGGTAGTTAGCGGGAGACCTTACACAGATACGCAGTATTTT. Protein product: CASSLVVVSGRPYTDTQYF.

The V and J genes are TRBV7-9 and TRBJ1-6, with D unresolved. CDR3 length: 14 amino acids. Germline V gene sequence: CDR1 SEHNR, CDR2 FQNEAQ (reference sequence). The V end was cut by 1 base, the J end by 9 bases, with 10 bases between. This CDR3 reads CASSLGAVSSPLHF. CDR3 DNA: TGTGCCAGCAGCTTAGGTGCCGTTAGTTCACCCCTCCACTTT.

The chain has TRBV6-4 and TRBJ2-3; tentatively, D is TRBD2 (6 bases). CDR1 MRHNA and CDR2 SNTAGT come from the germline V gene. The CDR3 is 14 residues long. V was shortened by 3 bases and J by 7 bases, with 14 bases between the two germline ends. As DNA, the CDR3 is TGTGCCAGCAGTGAATACGGACTACCAAATACGCAGTATTTT. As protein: CASSEYGLPNTQYF.

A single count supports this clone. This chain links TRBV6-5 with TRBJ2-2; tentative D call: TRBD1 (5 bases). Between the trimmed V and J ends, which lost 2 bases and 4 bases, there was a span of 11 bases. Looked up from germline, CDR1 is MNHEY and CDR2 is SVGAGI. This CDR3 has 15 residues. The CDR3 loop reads CASSYNQGITGELFF. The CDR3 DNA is TGTGCCAGCAGTTACAACCAGGGTATCACCGGGGAGCTGTTTTTT.